The source of this T cell receptor beta chain is a study of graft-versus-host responses after intestinal transplantation. Study background: Multivisceral, liver-intestinal, or isolated intestinal grafts went to recipients.

This clone was counted only a few times. Its antigen remains unidentified. Sequenced by immunoSEQ multiplex PCR; TCRdb stores in-frame clones only, minus some. Of tens of thousands of clones in the sample, 90% to 95% are singletons; the top ten hold about 5.5%. Germline lookup yields CDR1 KGHSY and CDR2 FQNENV. The CDR3 totals 17 residues. Trimming at V came to 0 bases and at J to 2 bases, leaving 6 bases not matched to a gene. Study-level points and caveats: Analysis identified GvH clones in recipient marrow, with some appearing first in ileum or blood. Early post-transplant HvG declines tracked with peak circulating GvH clone levels.

This receptor was identified in a human patient who received an intestinal transplant, so some T cells may come from the graft donor. This rearrangement joins TRBV16 to TRBJ2-3, with 9 bases fitting TRBD1. The sample consisted of PBMCs, taken around 790 days after a first intestinal transplant, on the day of a second. The CDR3 region is CASSQSPRDRVTDTQYF. CDR3 DNA: TGTGCCAGCAGCCAATCGCCCCGGGACAGGGTCACAGATACGCAGTATTTT.